This TCR beta chain is from a study of T cell responses to AZD1222 COVID-19 vaccine. Study observations and caveats: Of spike-specific TCRs, nearly half reportedly target regions left unmutated in variants. Researchers report vaccine-associated CD4 TCRs spanning spike, with dominance at 160-218 and 743-854. Most donors were white British and more were female, and clonal diversity was possibly underestimated.

Turning to this clone: What it binds is not known.

Profiling relied on immunoSEQ multiplex PCR, and the TCRdb table lists in-frame clones only, not all of them. The profile shows roughly 170,000 clones, around 94% of them singletons. The source material was peripheral blood, sampled 28 days after the second AZD1222 dose. The sequence was collected from an adult who received the AZD1222 COVID-19 vaccine.

The CDR3, as DNA: TGTGCCAGCAGCCAAGGTTGGAACAATGAGCAGTTCTTC. Residues: CASSQGWNNEQFF. The chain employs TRBV3-1 (or the pseudogene TRBV3-2) and TRBJ2-1, with no clear D. The CDR3 runs 13 residues. The V gene lost 1 base and the J gene lost 5 bases, with 6 bases spanning the gap. CDR1 and CDR2 (germline): LGHDT, YNNKEL (reference sequence).